This entry concerns a single T cell receptor beta chain. What it binds is not known. V lost 0 bases and J 7 bases, leaving 16 bases between the germline ends. The germline V gene encodes CDR1 SGDLS and CDR2 YYNGEE. This CDR3 is 15 amino acids long. PCR amplification relied on 60 Vbeta primers (plus 13 Jbeta primers). The method was immunoSEQ multiplex PCR; TCRdb's version includes in-frame clones alone and lacks a portion of them. The data contain fewer than 250,000 clones, nearly 80% of them singletons. The record originates from a study of cytomegalovirus exposure and HLA in healthy donors. Turning to the study itself: There were 90 million to 130 million unique TCR beta sequences, drawn from roughly 200 million T cells, in an earlier analysis. In terms of ancestry, the Caucasian-associated cluster contained 80% to 90% of the roughly 360 genotyped donors. Study observations and caveats: Follow-up analysis seemed to connect common viral pathogens with several of the most significant clusters identified. Specificity of a few CMV-associated chains for CMV antigens was verified in vitro.

The TCR was taken from a male donor in good health and CMV-seronegative. J is TRBJ2-5 and V is TRBV9; perhaps TRBD2 as D (6 bases). The material sequenced was PBMCs. Here the CDR3 reads CASSVAEGSSRTQYF. CDR3 coding DNA: TGTGCCAGCAGCGTAGCGGAGGGCTCAAGCAGGACCCAGTACTTC.